The rows below give T cell receptor beta chains drawn from one sample of a study of cytomegalovirus exposure and HLA in healthy donors. The table came from immunoSEQ multiplex PCR; TCRdb's copy has only in-frame clones and leaves some out. The table has 100,000 to 150,000 clones, about 74% seen once. The sample taken for sequencing was PBMCs. The receptor source for this set is a woman aged 55-70 years in good health and CMV-seronegative. Each CDR3 is given with its conserved first and last residue. D genes are given only for firm matches. Some rows have no size entry. The others give once, few or many, or a class for an expanded clone.

clone_size j_call d_call v_call cdr3_aa cdr3_nt
NA TRBJ1-5 NA TRBV11-2 CASSPGQLDQPQHF TGTGCCAGCAGCCCCGGACAGTTAGATCAGCCCCAGCATTTT
NA TRBJ2-1 NA TRBV9 CASSSQPSTYNEQFF TGTGCCAGCAGCTCACAGCCCTCCACCTACAATGAGCAGTTCTTC
once TRBJ2-7 TRBD2 TRBV6-1 CASSTSGGLYEQYF TGTGCCAGCAGTACTAGCGGGGGGTTGTACGAGCAGTACTTC
NA TRBJ1-4 NA TRBV19 CASSSRVNEKLFF TGTGCCAGTAGCTCCCGGGTTAATGAAAAACTGTTTTTT
NA TRBJ2-1 NA TRBV9 CASSVAGTSYNEQFF TGTGCCAGCAGCGTAGCTGGGACATCCTACAATGAGCAGTTCTTC
NA TRBJ1-4 NA TRBV15 CATSNVYRANEKLFF TGTGCCACCAGCAACGTATACAGGGCAAATGAAAAACTGTTTTTT
few TRBJ2-7 TRBD1 TRBV11-2 CASRPTGGYEQYF TGTGCCAGCAGGCCGACAGGGGGCTACGAGCAGTACTTC
NA TRBJ2-1 TRBD2 TRBV4-1 CASSQAPGRPLTSGYNEQFF TGCGCCAGCAGCCAAGCGCCCGGTAGGCCATTGACTAGCGGTTACAATGAGCAGTTCTTC
once TRBJ1-2 NA TRBV19 CASSIVGRANGYTF TGTGCCAGTAGTATAGTGGGCAGAGCAAATGGCTACACCTTC
once TRBJ2-7 TRBD2 TRBV5-1 CASSLALAGTYEQYF TGCGCCAGCAGCTTGGCTCTAGCGGGAACCTACGAGCAGTACTTC
NA TRBJ2-7 NA TRBV15 CATSRFGFHEQYF TGTGCCACCAGCAGATTCGGGTTCCACGAGCAGTACTTC
NA TRBJ2-3 NA TRBV5-6 CASSLTGSADTQYF TGTGCCAGCAGCCTCACAGGGTCCGCAGATACGCAGTATTTT
once TRBJ1-6 NA TRBV19 CASSPPRGNRAPPLHF TGTGCCAGTAGTCCCCCTCGGGGGAACCGGGCTCCACCCCTCCACTTT
NA TRBJ2-5 NA TRBV5-1 CASSPSGTYQETQYF TGCGCCAGCAGCCCGAGCGGCACGTACCAAGAGACCCAGTACTTC
NA TRBJ2-5 NA TRBV6-1 CASSESLQGVVETQYF TGTGCCAGCAGTGAAAGTCTACAGGGAGTGGTAGAGACCCAGTACTTC
NA TRBJ1-1 TRBD1 TRBV5-1 CASSSGRTGVGTEAFF TGCGCCAGCAGCTCCGGACGGACAGGGGTGGGCACTGAAGCTTTCTTT
NA TRBJ1-1 NA TRBV6-1 CASSDPGVRTEAFF TGTGCCAGCAGTGACCCGGGGGTGAGGACTGAAGCTTTCTTT
NA TRBJ1-2 TRBD1 TRBV11-2 CASSPGGFYGYTF TGTGCCAGCAGCCCAGGGGGCTTTTATGGCTACACCTTC
few TRBJ2-7 TRBD2 TRBV6-1 CASSTGTSFSYEQYF TGTGCCAGCAGTACCGGGACTAGCTTCTCCTACGAGCAGTACTTC
NA TRBJ1-6 TRBD1 TRBV7-6 CASSLARTGYNSPLHF TGTGCCAGCAGCTTAGCCCGGACAGGGTATAATTCACCCCTCCACTTT
NA TRBJ2-6 NA TRBV30 CAWAGLPGANVLTF TGTGCCTGGGCGGGACTTCCTGGGGCCAACGTCCTGACTTTC
NA TRBJ1-5 NA TRBV4-2 CASSQSGDNQPQHF TGTGCCAGCAGCCAATCAGGGGACAATCAGCCCCAGCATTTT
NA TRBJ1-1 NA TRBV28 CASSSVDTEAFF TGTGCCAGCAGTTCAGTGGACACTGAAGCTTTCTTT
NA TRBJ2-1 TRBD2 TRBV18 CATAQGLAGGHRPEQFF TGTGCCACGGCACAGGGACTAGCGGGAGGGCATCGTCCTGAGCAGTTCTTC
NA TRBJ2-7 TRBD1 TRBV4-1 CASSFRDRVGEQYF TGCGCCAGCAGCTTCCGGGACAGGGTAGGCGAGCAGTACTTC
NA TRBJ2-7 NA TRBV2 CASTEQRHDEQYF TGTGCCAGCACAGAACAGCGGCACGACGAGCAGTACTTC
few TRBJ2-1 NA TRBV7-3 CASSLAGAQDEQFF TGTGCCAGCAGCCTTGCGGGGGCGCAGGATGAGCAGTTCTTC
few TRBJ1-5 NA TRBV6-5 CASSLFADQPQHF TGTGCCAGCAGCTTATTTGCGGATCAGCCCCAGCATTTT
NA TRBJ2-7 TRBD2 TRBV7-8 CASSRGTSVNSYEQYF TGTGCCAGCAGCAGAGGGACTAGCGTTAACTCCTACGAGCAGTACTTC
NA TRBJ2-2 NA TRBV28 CASSTRRRAGELFF TGTGCCAGCAGCACACGTCGGAGGGCCGGGGAGCTGTTTTTT
NA TRBJ1-1 TRBD1 TRBV7-9 CASSLQGAGTEAFF TGTGCCAGCAGCCTCCAGGGGGCGGGCACTGAAGCTTTCTTT
NA TRBJ2-3 NA TRBV5-1 CASSFPLRQEFTDTQYF TGCGCCAGCAGCTTCCCGCTCCGACAGGAATTCACAGATACGCAGTATTTT
NA TRBJ2-1 NA TRBV5-1 CASSLLTVSNEQFF TGCGCCAGCAGCCTACTGACAGTCTCCAATGAGCAGTTCTTC
NA TRBJ2-1 NA TRBV6-4 CASTTPGVAQTSSYNEQFF TGTGCCAGCACCACCCCGGGAGTCGCGCAAACGAGCTCCTACAATGAGCAGTTCTTC
NA TRBJ2-5 TRBD1 TRBV6-1 CASSNRGRGETQYF TGTGCCAGCAGTAACAGGGGGCGCGGTGAGACCCAGTACTTC
NA TRBJ1-2 TRBD1 TRBV30 CAWSPTPGQGYYGYTF TGTGCCTGGAGTCCTACTCCGGGACAGGGATACTATGGCTACACCTTC
NA TRBJ2-1 NA TRBV21-1 CASSTRGPAGGNNEQFF TGTGCCAGCAGCACAAGAGGGCCAGCGGGAGGTAACAATGAGCAGTTCTTC
NA TRBJ1-1 TRBD1 TRBV27 CASSLYGQGLGEAFF TGTGCCAGTAGTTTATATGGACAGGGTTTGGGTGAAGCTTTCTTT
NA TRBJ1-6 TRBD1 TRBV28 CASTRQGWNSPLHF TGTGCCAGCACCCGACAGGGATGGAATTCACCCCTCCACTTT
NA TRBJ2-2 NA TRBV30 CAWKRQTYTGELFF TGTGCCTGGAAGCGGCAGACTTACACCGGGGAGCTGTTTTTT
NA TRBJ2-1 TRBD2 TRBV7-2 CASSLTSGPSGYNEQFF TGTGCCAGCAGCTTAACTAGCGGGCCCTCGGGATACAATGAGCAGTTCTTC
NA TRBJ1-2 TRBD1 TRBV19 CASSPDRGQVGYTF TGTGCCAGTAGCCCGGACAGGGGGCAAGTCGGCTACACCTTC
NA TRBJ1-2 NA TRBV5-1 CASSRGNFESDGYTF TGCGCCAGCAGCCGCGGTAACTTCGAATCGGATGGCTACACCTTC
few TRBJ1-6 TRBD1 TRBV14 CASSQTQGVNSPLHF TGTGCCAGCAGCCAGACACAGGGGGTTAATTCACCCCTCCACTTT
few TRBJ2-7 NA TRBV7-3 CASSLGASYEQYF TGTGCCAGCAGCTTAGGAGCCTCCTACGAGCAGTACTTC
NA TRBJ1-2 NA TRBV6-5 CASANGRGPSYGYTF TGTGCCAGCGCAAACGGGCGGGGACCGAGCTATGGCTACACCTTC
few TRBJ2-3 TRBD2 TRBV6-1 CASSESLAGGPGDTQYF TGTGCCAGCAGTGAATCATTAGCGGGGGGGCCAGGGGATACGCAGTATTTT
NA TRBJ1-1 TRBD1 TRBV28 CASSLSAGGLMSEAFF TGTGCCAGCAGTTTGTCCGCAGGGGGCTTGATGTCTGAAGCTTTCTTT
NA TRBJ2-7 TRBD1 TRBV15 CATSRRDRAADEQYF TGTGCCACCAGCAGGCGGGACAGGGCCGCGGACGAGCAGTACTTC
NA TRBJ2-1 TRBD1 TRBV6-5 CASRQDRGIGEQFF TGTGCCAGCAGACAGGACAGGGGGATAGGGGAGCAGTTCTTC
NA TRBJ2-5 NA TRBV30 CAWSVLGEIQYF TGTGCCTGGAGTGTACTAGGAGAGATCCAGTACTTC
NA TRBJ1-5 TRBD1 TRBV2 CASSPQGGNQPQHF TGTGCCAGCAGCCCACAGGGGGGGAATCAGCCCCAGCATTTT
NA TRBJ1-2 TRBD1 TRBV6-6 CAGENRDRANYGYTF TGTGCCGGGGAAAACCGGGACAGGGCTAACTATGGCTACACCTTC
NA TRBJ2-5 NA TRBV4-1 CASSQVGGETQYF TGCGCCAGCAGCCAAGTGGGGGGAGAGACCCAGTACTTC